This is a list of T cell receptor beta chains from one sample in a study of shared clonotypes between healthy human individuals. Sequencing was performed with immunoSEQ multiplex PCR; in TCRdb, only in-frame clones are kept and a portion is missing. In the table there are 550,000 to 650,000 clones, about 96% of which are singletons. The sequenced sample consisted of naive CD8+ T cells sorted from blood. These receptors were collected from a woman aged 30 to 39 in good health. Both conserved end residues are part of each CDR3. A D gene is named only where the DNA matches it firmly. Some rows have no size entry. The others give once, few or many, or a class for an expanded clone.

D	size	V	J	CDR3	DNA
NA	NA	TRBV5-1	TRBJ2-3	CASSLGGDTQYF	TGCGCCAGCAGCTTGGGTGGGGATACGCAGTATTTT
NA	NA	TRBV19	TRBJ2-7	CASSWGTASYEQYF	TGTGCCAGTAGTTGGGGGACGGCGTCCTACGAGCAGTACTTC
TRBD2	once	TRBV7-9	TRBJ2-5	CASSASAGGEETQYF	TGTGCCAGCAGCGCCTCGGCGGGGGGCGAAGAGACCCAGTACTTC
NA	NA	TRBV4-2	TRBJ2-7	CASSQTYEQYF	TGTGCCAGCAGCCAGACCTACGAGCAGTACTTC
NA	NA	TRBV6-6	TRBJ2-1	CASSSGPIEQFF	TGTGCCAGCAGCTCGGGACCGATTGAGCAGTTCTTC
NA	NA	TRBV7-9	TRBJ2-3	CASTPWDNAGTDTQYF	TGTGCCAGCACCCCTTGGGACAACGCAGGCACAGATACGCAGTATTTT
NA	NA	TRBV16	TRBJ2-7	CASSQRLAVSYEQYF	TGTGCCAGCAGCCAACGGTTGGCAGTCTCCTACGAGCAGTACTTC
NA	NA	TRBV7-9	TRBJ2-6	CASSPWNSGANVLTF	TGTGCCAGCAGCCCCTGGAACTCTGGGGCCAACGTCCTGACTTTC
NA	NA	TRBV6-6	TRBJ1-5	CASSFGGNQPQHF	TGTGCCAGCAGTTTTGGGGGAAATCAGCCCCAGCATTTT
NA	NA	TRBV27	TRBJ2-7	CASSSRGAYEQYF	TGTGCCAGCAGTTCCCGGGGAGCCTACGAGCAGTACTTC
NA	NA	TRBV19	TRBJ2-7	CASSMTSYSYEQYF	TGTGCCAGTAGTATGACCAGCTACTCCTACGAGCAGTACTTC
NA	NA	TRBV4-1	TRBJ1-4	CASSLGGRRDEKLFF	TGCGCCAGCAGCCTCGGGGGTCGACGGGATGAAAAACTGTTTTTT
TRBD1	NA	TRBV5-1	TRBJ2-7	CASSLGGQGTYEQYF	TGCGCCAGCAGCTTGGGGGGACAGGGGACCTACGAGCAGTACTTC
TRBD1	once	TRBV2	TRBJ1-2	CASRGQGAYGYTF	TGTGCCAGCAGGGGACAGGGGGCATATGGCTACACCTTC
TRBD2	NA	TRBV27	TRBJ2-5	CASSLAGGLQETQYF	TGTGCCAGCAGTTTAGCGGGAGGGCTGCAAGAGACCCAGTACTTC
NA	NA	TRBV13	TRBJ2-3	CASNAPLGWATDTQYF	TGTGCCAGCAACGCTCCATTGGGGTGGGCCACAGATACGCAGTATTTT
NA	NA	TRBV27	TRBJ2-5	CASSITGLFGETQYF	TGTGCCAGCAGTATAACGGGGCTGTTTGGGGAGACCCAGTACTTC
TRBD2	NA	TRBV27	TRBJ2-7	CASSFMGGTYEQYF	TGTGCCAGCAGTTTTATGGGAGGGACCTACGAGCAGTACTTC
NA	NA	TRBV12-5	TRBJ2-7	CASGIQTGSSSYEQYF	TGTGCTAGTGGCATTCAGACAGGATCGAGCTCCTACGAGCAGTACTTC
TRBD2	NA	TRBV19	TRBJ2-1	CASSLAGDMDEQFF	TGTGCCAGTAGCTTAGCGGGAGATATGGATGAGCAGTTCTTC
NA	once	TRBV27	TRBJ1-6	CASSLSLGAGSPLHF	TGTGCCAGCAGTTTATCTCTGGGGGCAGGTTCACCCCTCCACTTT
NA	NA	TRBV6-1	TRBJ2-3	CASSEIGTQYF	TGTGCCAGCAGTGAAATAGGTACGCAGTATTTT
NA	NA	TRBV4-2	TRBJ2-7	CASSQEGNSLYEQYF	TGTGCCAGCAGCCAAGAAGGGAACTCGCTCTACGAGCAGTACTTC
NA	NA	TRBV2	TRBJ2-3	CASNIGAYTDTQYF	TGTGCCAGCAATATCGGAGCGTACACGGATACGCAGTATTTT
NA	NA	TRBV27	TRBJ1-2	CASSFLDPRGGYTF	TGTGCCAGCAGTTTTCTTGACCCGCGGGGTGGCTACACCTTC
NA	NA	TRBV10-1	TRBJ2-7	CASSESAGFDEQYF	TGCGCCAGCAGTGAGTCGGCGGGATTCGACGAGCAGTACTTC
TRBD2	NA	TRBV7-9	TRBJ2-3	CASSPRLAGVLTDTQYF	TGTGCCAGCAGCCCTAGACTAGCGGGAGTCCTAACAGATACGCAGTATTTT
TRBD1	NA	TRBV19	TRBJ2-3	CASSISRGSTDTQYF	TGTGCCAGTAGTATAAGCAGGGGGTCTACAGATACGCAGTATTTT
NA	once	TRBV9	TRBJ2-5	CASSVGGAGLGETQYF	TGTGCCAGCAGCGTAGGCGGGGCGGGTCTGGGGGAGACCCAGTACTTC
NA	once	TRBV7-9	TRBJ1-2	CASSLSGGDGYTF	TGTGCCAGCAGCTTATCTGGGGGCGATGGCTACACCTTC
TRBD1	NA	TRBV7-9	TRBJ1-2	CASSFTGDGYTF	TGTGCCAGCAGCTTCACAGGGGACGGCTACACCTTC
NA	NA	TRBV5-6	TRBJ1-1	CASSLNNLNTEAFF	TGTGCCAGCAGCTTAAATAACCTGAACACTGAAGCTTTCTTT
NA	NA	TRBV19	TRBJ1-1	CASSIDIGATEAFF	TGTGCCAGTAGTATAGATATAGGGGCCACTGAAGCTTTCTTT
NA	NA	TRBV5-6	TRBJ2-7	CASSLMSYEQYF	TGTGCCAGCAGCCTCATGTCCTACGAGCAGTACTTC
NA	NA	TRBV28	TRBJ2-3	CASTARPSTDTQYF	TGTGCCAGCACGGCGCGGCCTAGCACAGATACGCAGTATTTT
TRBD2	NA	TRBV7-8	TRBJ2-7	CASSYRLAGEPHEQYF	TGTGCCAGCAGCTACCGACTAGCGGGAGAGCCCCACGAGCAGTACTTC
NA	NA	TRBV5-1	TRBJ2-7	CASSLVGYSYEQYF	TGCGCCAGCAGCTTGGTAGGGTACTCCTACGAGCAGTACTTC
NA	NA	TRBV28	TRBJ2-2	CASIGGLSNTGELFF	TGTGCCAGCATCGGGGGGCTGTCGAACACCGGGGAGCTGTTTTTT
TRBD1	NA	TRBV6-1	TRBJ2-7	CASSSGTGAPYEQYF	TGTGCCAGCAGTTCCGGGACAGGGGCACCCTACGAGCAGTACTTC
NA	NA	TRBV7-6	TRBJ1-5	CASSPNAYNQPQHF	TGTGCCAGCAGCCCCAACGCTTACAATCAGCCCCAGCATTTT